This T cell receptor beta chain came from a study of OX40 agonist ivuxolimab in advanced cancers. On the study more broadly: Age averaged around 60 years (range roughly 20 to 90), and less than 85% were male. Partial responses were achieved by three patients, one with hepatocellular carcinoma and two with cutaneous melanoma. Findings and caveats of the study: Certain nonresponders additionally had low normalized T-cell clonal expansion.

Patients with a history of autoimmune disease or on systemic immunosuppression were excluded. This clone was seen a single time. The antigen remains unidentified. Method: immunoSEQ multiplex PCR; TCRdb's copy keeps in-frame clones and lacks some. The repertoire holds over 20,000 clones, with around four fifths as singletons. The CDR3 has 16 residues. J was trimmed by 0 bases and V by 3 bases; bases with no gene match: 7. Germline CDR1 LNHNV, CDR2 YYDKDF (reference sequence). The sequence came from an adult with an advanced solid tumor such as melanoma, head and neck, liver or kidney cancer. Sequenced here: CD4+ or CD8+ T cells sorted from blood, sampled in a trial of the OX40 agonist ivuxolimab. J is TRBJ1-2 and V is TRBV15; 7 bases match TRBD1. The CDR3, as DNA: TGTGCCACCAGCAGGGGGTACCAGGGGGCTAACTATGGCTACACCTTC. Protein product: CATSRGYQGANYGYTF.